This T cell receptor (beta chain) stems from a study of neurological immune-mediated disorders. A 10-nucleotide random UMI tagged transcripts in template-switch 5'RACE cDNA synthesis. One entry per CDR3 protein, called by TCRdb with MiXCR from the 5' RACE reads. The sample has approximately 60,000 distinct CDR3 sequences; 3.5% to 4.5% are singletons. General study findings and limits: The expanded clones of different subjects shared no CDR3 amino acid sequences (suggesting private repertoires in all groups).

This clonotype has just a few counts. Its antigen is as yet unknown. CDR1 MNHEY and CDR2 SVGEGT come from the germline V gene. Trimming shortened V by 0 bases and J by 7 bases, and 13 bases separated the two germline ends. The CDR3 totals 15 residues. The material sequenced was PBMCs. This rearrangement joins TRBV6-2 or TRBV6-3 to TRBJ1-5; D gene uncertain. The source of this sequence is a man aged 50 or older with multiple sclerosis. For the CDR3, the DNA is TGTGCCAGCAGTTACTCGACCAGGCTCGGGCAGCCCCAGCATTTT. Protein: CASSYSTRLGQPQHF.